The 17 T cell receptor beta chains below were found in one sample sequenced in a study of cytomegalovirus exposure and HLA in healthy donors. PCR was performed using 60 Vbeta and 13 Jbeta primers. Method: immunoSEQ multiplex PCR; TCRdb's copy keeps in-frame clones and lacks some. The table has approximately 290,000 clones, roughly 80% seen once. Sequenced: PBMCs. The receptors were sampled from a girl between 2 and 10 years old in good health and CMV-seronegative.

V gene TRBV28 combines with J gene TRBJ2-1; 7 bases line up with TRBD2. In germline, CDR1 is MDHEN, CDR2 SYDVKM. V was pared by 1 base and J by 2 bases, with 5 bases of the junction left unmatched. There are 16 residues in the CDR3. The CDR3 here is CASSLLGGGAYNEQFF. DNA of the CDR3: TGTGCCAGCAGTTTATTGGGGGGAGGGGCCTACAATGAGCAGTTCTTC.

The chain joins TRBV30 to TRBJ1-1; a possible D gene is TRBD1 (5 bases). CDR1 and CDR2 from the germline V gene are GTSNPN and SVGIG (reference sequence). CDR3 length: 14 amino acids. Trimming pared 3 bases from V and 1 base from J, leaving 12 bases between. The CDR3 region is CAWRAGWGNTEAFF. CDR3 coding DNA: TGTGCCTGGAGGGCAGGGTGGGGGAACACTGAAGCTTTCTTT.

CDR3 loop: CASRDSNYNEQFF. In nucleotides, the CDR3 is TGTGCCAGTAGGGACTCGAACTACAATGAGCAGTTCTTC. The chain couples TRBV7-2 to TRBJ2-1, with a possible D match to TRBD2 (6 bases). V gave up 9 bases and J gave up 3 bases, with 12 bases separating them. Germline loops: CDR1 SGHTA, CDR2 FQGNSA. This CDR3 region has 13 residues.

The chain uses TRBV29-1 and TRBJ2-7; TRBD1 aligns across 10 bases. The CDR3 consists of 15 residues. The junction had 14 bases not matched to a gene; V was cut back by 5 bases and J by 7 bases. CDR1 SQVTM and CDR2 ANQGSEA come from the germline V gene. The CDR3 loop is CSVPRAGTGVGEQYF. The CDR3 nucleotides are TGCAGCGTTCCCAGGGCCGGGACAGGGGTAGGGGAGCAGTACTTC.

The genes are TRBV28 and TRBJ1-2; a weak D match, TRBD1 (6 bases). V shed 3 bases and J shed 3 bases, with 20 bases lying between them. This CDR3 comprises 17 residues. Germline values: CDR1 MDHEN, CDR2 SYDVKM. Here the CDR3 reads CASSFRDRSIFHYGYTF. The CDR3 DNA sequence: TGTGCCAGCAGTTTCCGCGACAGGTCGATTTTTCACTATGGCTACACCTTC.

This clone was seen only a few times. The V call is TRBV7-8, the J call TRBJ2-7; no clear D. Germline CDR1 and CDR2: SGHVS and FQNEAQ. Trimming took 5 bases from V and 0 from J, leaving 17 bases between them. The CDR3 totals 16 residues. The CDR3 bases are TGTGCCAGCAGCGGAAGGCGGCCAAGATTCTCCTACGAGCAGTACTTC. This gives the protein CASSGRRPRFSYEQYF.

The chain carries TRBV14 and TRBJ2-5; perhaps TRBD2 as D (7 bases). The J call could be wrong; TRBJ2-7 is a better fit for the DNA end. The CDR3 spans 14 residues. Germline V gene sequence: CDR1 SGHDN, CDR2 FVKESK. CDR3 DNA sequence: TGTGCCAGCAGCCAAGAGAGGGGGGGGTACGAGCAGTACTTC. It codes for CASSQERGGYEQYF.

The V gene is TRBV14, the J gene TRBJ2-5; 13 bases are a match to TRBD2. The CDR3 is 17 residues long. CDR1 is SGHDN, CDR2 FVKESK, per germline. V dropped 1 base and J dropped 2; count of bases not matched to a gene: 4. CDR3 nucleotide sequence: TGTGCCAGCAGCCAAGCCTGGGGACTAGCGGGACAAGAGACCCAGTACTTC. Its translation is CASSQAWGLAGQETQYF.

The chain carries TRBV7-2 and TRBJ2-7, with D maybe TRBD1 (7 bases). This CDR3 has 15 residues. With 4 bases removed from V and 5 bases from J, the gap between germline ends came to 18 bases. Germline CDR1 reads SGHTA; CDR2 reads FQGNSA. The CDR3 loop is CASSSQGERAHEQYF. CDR3 DNA sequence: TGTGCCAGCAGCTCCCAGGGGGAGCGGGCCCACGAGCAGTACTTC. The complete variable domain, with remaining parts taken from reference TRBV7-2 and TRBJ2-7, reads GAGVSQSPSNKVTEKGKDVELRCDPISGHTALYWYRQSLGQGLEFLIYFQGNSAPDKSGLPSDRFSAERTGGSVSTLTIQRTQQEDSAVYLCASSSQGERAHEQYFGPGTRLTVT.

This clone is a singleton in its sample. The chain recombines TRBV11-1 with TRBJ1-2; 7 bases fit TRBD1. After removal of 5 bases from V and 7 bases from J, the junction contained 10 bases not matched to a gene. CDR1 and CDR2 from the germline V gene are SGHAT and FQDESV (reference sequence). The CDR3 contains 14 residues. The CDR3 is CASSPGTVTSGYTF. For the CDR3, the DNA is TGTGCCAGCAGCCCCGGGACAGTAACTAGTGGCTACACCTTC. The whole variable domain, remainder taken from reference TRBV11-1 and TRBJ1-2, is EAEVAQSPRYKITEKSQAVAFWCDPISGHATLYWYRQILGQGPELLVQFQDESVVDDSQLPKDRFSAERLKGVDSTLKIQPAELGDSAMYLCASSPGTVTSGYTFGSGTRLTVV.

The rearrangement uses TRBV9 and TRBJ1-6; 7 bases agree with TRBD1. CDR1 and CDR2 (germline): SGDLS, YYNGEE. CDR3 length: 15 amino acids. The junction had 7 bases not matched to a gene; V was cut back by 3 bases and J by 7 bases. In DNA, the CDR3 is TGTGCCAGCAGCGAGGAGGACAGGCTAAATTCACCCCTCCACTTT. This translates into CASSEEDRLNSPLHF.

The chain links TRBV19 to TRBJ1-2; 9 nucleotides align to TRBD1. The germline V gene has CDR1 LNHDA and CDR2 SQIVND (reference sequence). J was trimmed by 6 bases and V by 4 bases; bases with no gene match: 9. CDR3 length: 15 amino acids. The CDR3 nucleotides read TGTGCCAGTAGTAGAGGACAGGGGCTCTTGGATGGCTACACCTTC. This gives the protein CASSRGQGLLDGYTF.

The chain recombines TRBV19 with TRBJ2-1; 8 nucleotides align to TRBD2. The CDR3 extends over 21 amino acids. Germline V gene sequence: CDR1 LNHDA, CDR2 SQIVND (reference sequence). The trim removed 1 base at V and 0 bases at J, leaving 17 bases unmatched. CDR3 loop: CASSIVGAELLAVSSYNEQFF. The CDR3 nucleotides read TGTGCCAGTAGTATAGTAGGGGCTGAACTACTAGCGGTTAGCTCCTACAATGAGCAGTTCTTC.

The genes are TRBV28 and TRBJ2-7; tentatively, D is TRBD2 (5 bases). The V and J ends lost 1 base and 4 bases respectively, with 11 bases between them. The CDR3 is 14 residues long. CDR1 MDHEN and CDR2 SYDVKM come from the germline V gene. The CDR3 loop is CASSLYAPGYEQYF. CDR3 nucleotide sequence: TGTGCCAGCAGTTTATATGCGCCGGGGTACGAGCAGTACTTC. Supplemented by reference TRBV28 and TRBJ2-7, the full variable domain reads DVKVTQSSRYLVKRTGEKVFLECVQDMDHENMFWYRQDPGLGLRLIYFSYDVKMKEKGDIPEGYSVSREKKERFSLILESASTNQTSMYLCASSLYAPGYEQYFGPGTRLTVT.

V usage is TRBV28 and J usage is TRBJ2-5; D is perhaps TRBD2 (5 bases). V was trimmed by 4 bases and J by 2 bases, leaving 11 bases between them. The CDR3 covers 14 residues. CDR1 is MDHEN, CDR2 SYDVKM, per germline. The CDR3 protein is CASSWEIIQETQYF. CDR3 DNA sequence: TGTGCCAGCAGTTGGGAGATAATTCAAGAGACCCAGTACTTC.

V and J are TRBV5-1 and TRBJ2-2; D is perhaps TRBD2 (6 bases). Trimming took off 3 bases at V and 2 bases at J, with 14 bases between the two ends. CDR1 and CDR2 (germline): SGHRS, YFSETQ. The CDR3 length is 16 residues. This CDR3 is CASSSGLSGNTGELFF. Here the CDR3 DNA reads TGCGCCAGCAGCTCGGGACTTTCGGGCAACACCGGGGAGCTGTTTTTT.

The V call is TRBV13, the J call TRBJ2-2, with 16 bases identical to TRBD2. After removal of 5 bases from V and 4 bases from J, the junction contained 10 bases not matched to a gene. Germline V gives CDR1 PRHDT, CDR2 FYEKMQ (reference sequence). The CDR3 sequence is 19 residues long. CDR3 loop: CASSLGTSGRAGGTGELFF. The CDR3 nucleotides are TGTGCCAGCAGCCTGGGGACTAGCGGGAGGGCCGGGGGCACCGGGGAGCTGTTTTTT.